The clone carrying this TCR beta chain showed up just once. The germline V gene has CDR1 SGHVS and CDR2 FQNEAQ. V lost 6 bases and J 0 bases, leaving 11 bases between the germline ends. The CDR3 spans 14 residues. The record originates from a study of blood T cell repertoires in COVID-19. Overall study: The study drew acute and convalescent COVID-19 samples from the United States, Italy and Spain. T cells, B-cell-depleted T cells, or PBMCs supplied cDNA or gDNA.

In the authors' workflow: Estimation of nucleated cell counts relied on the amplification of reference gene primers. Method: immunoSEQ multiplex PCR; TCRdb's copy keeps in-frame clones and lacks some. V and J calls and clone size are copied from that table; D and trimming were computed from the DNA. The table has tens of thousands of clones, roughly 90% seen once. The sequence derives from a woman of 80 years or more with acute or convalescent COVID-19. The sequenced sample consisted of peripheral blood. J is TRBJ2-5 and V is TRBV7-8; D is perhaps TRBD1 (6 bases). CDR3 sequence (DNA): TGTGCCAGCAGACGGACAGTGAACCAAGAGACCCAGTACTTC. This encodes CASRRTVNQETQYF. The full variable domain, in which reference TRBV7-8 and TRBJ2-5 provide the parts outside the CDR3, is GAGVSQSPRYKVAKRGQDVALRCDPISGHVSLFWYQQALGQGPEFLTYFQNEAQLDKSGLPSDRFFAERPEGSVSTLKIQRTQQEDSAVYLCASRRTVNQETQYFGPGTRLLVL.